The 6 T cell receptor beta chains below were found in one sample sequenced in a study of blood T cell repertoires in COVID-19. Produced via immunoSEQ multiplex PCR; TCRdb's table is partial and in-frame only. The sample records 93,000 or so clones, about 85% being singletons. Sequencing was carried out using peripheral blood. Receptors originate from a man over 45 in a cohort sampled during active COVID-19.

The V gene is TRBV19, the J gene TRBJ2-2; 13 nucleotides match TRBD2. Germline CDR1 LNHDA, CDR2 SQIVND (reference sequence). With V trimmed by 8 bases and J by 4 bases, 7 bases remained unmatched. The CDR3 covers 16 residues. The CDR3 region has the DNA TGTGCCAGTTCCCGGACTAGCGGGGGATTCACCGGGGAGCTGTTTTTT. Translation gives CASSRTSGGFTGELFF.

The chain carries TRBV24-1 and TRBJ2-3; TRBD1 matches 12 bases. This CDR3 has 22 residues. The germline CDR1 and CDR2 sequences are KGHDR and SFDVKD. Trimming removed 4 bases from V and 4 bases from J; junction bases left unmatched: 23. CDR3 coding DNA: TGTGCCACCAGTGAGTTCCCGGGACAGGGGGCGCGGGGTAGGTACTCGCCAGATACGCAGTATTTT. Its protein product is CATSEFPGQGARGRYSPDTQYF.

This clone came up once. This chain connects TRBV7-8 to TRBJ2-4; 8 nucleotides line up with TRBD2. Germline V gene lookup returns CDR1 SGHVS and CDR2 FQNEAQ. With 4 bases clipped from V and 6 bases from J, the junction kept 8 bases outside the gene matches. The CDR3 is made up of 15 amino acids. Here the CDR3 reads CASSSVGLAGNIQYF. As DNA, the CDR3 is TGTGCCAGCAGCTCAGTCGGCCTAGCGGGAAACATTCAGTACTTC.

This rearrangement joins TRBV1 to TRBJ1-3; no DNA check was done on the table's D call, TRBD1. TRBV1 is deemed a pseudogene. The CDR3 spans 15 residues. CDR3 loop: CTSSLLGAVGNTIYF. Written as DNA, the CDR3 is TGCACCAGCAGCCTTTTGGGGGCAGTTGGAAACACCATATATTTT.

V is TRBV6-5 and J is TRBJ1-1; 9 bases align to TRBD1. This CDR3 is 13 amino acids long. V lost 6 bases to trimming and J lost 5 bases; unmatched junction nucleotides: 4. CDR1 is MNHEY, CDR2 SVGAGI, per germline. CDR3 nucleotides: TGTGCCAGCAGCCCGGACAGGGGAACTGAAGCTTTCTTT. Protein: CASSPDRGTEAFF.

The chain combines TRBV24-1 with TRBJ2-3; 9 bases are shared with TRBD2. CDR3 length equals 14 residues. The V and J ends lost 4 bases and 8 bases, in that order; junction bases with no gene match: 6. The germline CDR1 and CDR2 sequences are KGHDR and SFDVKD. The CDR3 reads CATSDPSSGATQYF. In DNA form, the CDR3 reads TGTGCCACCAGTGACCCATCTAGCGGGGCTACGCAGTATTTT.